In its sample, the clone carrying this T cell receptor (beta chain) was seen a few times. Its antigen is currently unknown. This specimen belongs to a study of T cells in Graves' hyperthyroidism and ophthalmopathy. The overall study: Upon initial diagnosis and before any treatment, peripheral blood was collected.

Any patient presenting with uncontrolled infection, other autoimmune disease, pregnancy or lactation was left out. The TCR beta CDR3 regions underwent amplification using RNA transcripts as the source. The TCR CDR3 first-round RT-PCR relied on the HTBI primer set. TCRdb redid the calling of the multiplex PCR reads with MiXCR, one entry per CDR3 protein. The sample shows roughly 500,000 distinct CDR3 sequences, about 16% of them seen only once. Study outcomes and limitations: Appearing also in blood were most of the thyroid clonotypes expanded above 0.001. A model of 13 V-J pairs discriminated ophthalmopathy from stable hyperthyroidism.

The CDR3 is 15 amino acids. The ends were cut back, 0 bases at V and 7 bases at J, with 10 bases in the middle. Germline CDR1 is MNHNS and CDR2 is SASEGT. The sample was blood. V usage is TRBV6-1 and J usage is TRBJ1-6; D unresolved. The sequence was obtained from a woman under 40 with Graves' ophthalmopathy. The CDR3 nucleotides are TGTGCCAGCAGTGAAGCGTGGCAGGACAATTCACCCCTCCACTTT. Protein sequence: CASSEAWQDNSPLHF.